This T cell receptor (beta chain) was retrieved from a study of control samples from healthy donors and cancer patients. CDR3 length: 12 residues. V shed 5 bases and J shed 1 base, with 3 bases lying between them. CDR1 and CDR2 from the germline V gene are SGHTA and FQGNSA. This clone has just a few counts. Some clones are missing from TCRdb's copy, which holds only in-frame ones; the method was immunoSEQ multiplex PCR. Of almost 40,000 clones in the sample, around 83% were seen once. This chain joins TRBV7-2 and TRBJ1-3; D is unresolved. Sample: PBMCs. The clonotype originates from a woman aged 55-70 years with lung cancer. The DNA for the CDR3 is TGTGCCAGCAGCACTTCTGGAAACACCATATATTTT. Translating it yields CASSTSGNTIYF. Together with reference TRBV7-2 and TRBJ1-3, the CDR3 gives the full variable domain: GAGVSQSPSNKVTEKGKDVELRCDPISGHTALYWYRQSLGQGLEFLIYFQGNSAPDKSGLPSDRFSAERTGGSVSTLTIQRTQQEDSAVYLCASSTSGNTIYFGEGSWLTVV.